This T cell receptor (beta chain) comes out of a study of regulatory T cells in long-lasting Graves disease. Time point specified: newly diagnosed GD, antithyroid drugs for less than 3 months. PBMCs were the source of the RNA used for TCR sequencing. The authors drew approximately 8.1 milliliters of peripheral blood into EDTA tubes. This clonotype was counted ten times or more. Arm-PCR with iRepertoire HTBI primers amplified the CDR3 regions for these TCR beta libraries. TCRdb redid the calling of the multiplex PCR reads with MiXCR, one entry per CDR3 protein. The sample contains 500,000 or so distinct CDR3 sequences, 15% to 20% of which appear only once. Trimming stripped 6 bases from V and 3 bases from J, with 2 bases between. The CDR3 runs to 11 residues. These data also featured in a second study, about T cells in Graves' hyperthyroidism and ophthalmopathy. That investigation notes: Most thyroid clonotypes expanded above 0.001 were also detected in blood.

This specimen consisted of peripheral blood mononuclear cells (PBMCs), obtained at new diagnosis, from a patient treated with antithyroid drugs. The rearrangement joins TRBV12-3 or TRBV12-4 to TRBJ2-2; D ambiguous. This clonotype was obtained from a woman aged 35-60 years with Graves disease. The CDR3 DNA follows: TGTGCCAGCAGCTACACCGGGGAGCTGTTTTTT. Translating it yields CASSYTGELFF.